The 22 T cell receptor beta chains presented below share a single source sample, sequenced in a study of beta chain features in type 1 diabetes. The isolated RNA, all of it, was reverse transcribed, so expressed TCRB transcripts were what got sequenced. Generated by immunoSEQ multiplex PCR, the TCRdb table keeps only in-frame clones and is missing some. Of roughly 60,000 clones in the sample, 59% are singletons; the top ten hold about 2.2%. Material for sequencing was Tregs from blood. These receptors came from a woman between 18 and 29 years old in good health.

The chain links TRBV2 to TRBJ2-5, with D uncertain. From germline, CDR1 is SNHLY and CDR2 FYNNEI. V lost 2 bases and J 4 bases, leaving 14 bases between the germline ends. The CDR3 is 15 amino acids. The CDR3, as DNA: TGTGCCAGCAGTGAAAAAGCCTCCCGAGGAGAGACCCAGTACTTC. Protein: CASSEKASRGETQYF.

J is TRBJ2-3 and V is TRBV4-3, with D maybe TRBD1 (6 bases). The CDR3 consists of 14 residues. Germline-derived CDR1 and CDR2 are LGHNA and YSLEER. V shed 4 bases and J shed 0 bases, with 8 bases lying between them. In DNA, the CDR3 is TGCGCCAGCAGCCCCGGGACAAGCACAGATACGCAGTATTTT. Protein product: CASSPGTSTDTQYF.

In its sample, this clone was seen a few times. V gene TRBV23-1 combines with J gene TRBJ1-6; 7 bases map to TRBD1. TRBV23-1 is given ORF status, its function remaining uncertain. Trimming at V came to 6 bases and at J to 6 bases, leaving 5 bases not matched to a gene. The CDR3 contains 14 residues. CDR3 loop: CASSRGASNSPLHF. DNA for the CDR3: TGCGCCAGCAGCAGGGGGGCCTCTAATTCACCCCTCCACTTT.

The rearrangement uses TRBV30 and TRBJ1-2; 7 nucleotides align to TRBD1. Looked up from germline, CDR1 is GTSNPN and CDR2 is SVGIG (reference sequence). This CDR3 has 14 residues. The V segment lost 4 bases and the J segment 1 base; nucleotides outside the gene matches: 6. CDR3 in DNA: TGTGCCTGGACTCGACAGGGTAATAACTATGGCTACACCTTC. Amino acid sequence: CAWTRQGNNYGYTF. Complete variable domain (other parts from reference TRBV30 and TRBJ1-2): SQTIHQWPATLVQPVGSPLSLECTVEGTSNPNLYWYRQAAGRGLQLLFYSVGIGQISSEVPQNLSASRPQDRQFILSSKKLLLSDSGFYLCAWTRQGNNYGYTFGSGTRLTVV.

This chain connects TRBV6-1 to TRBJ2-7; 10 positions agree with TRBD2. Losses at the gene ends were 5 bases for V and 4 bases for J; bases not matched to a gene: 8. The germline V gene encodes CDR1 MNHNS and CDR2 SASEGT. This CDR3 has 15 amino acids. CDR3 DNA sequence: TGTGCCAGCAGTCCTAAAAGCGGGGGGGGATACGAGCAGTACTTC. Amino acids: CASSPKSGGGYEQYF.

The chain has TRBV27 and TRBJ2-1, with TRBD2 matching 10 bases. Germline loops: CDR1 MNHEY, CDR2 SMNVEV (reference sequence). With 3 bases clipped from V and 4 bases from J, the junction kept 9 bases outside the gene matches. This CDR3 region has 17 residues. In DNA, the CDR3 is TGTGCCAGCAGTTTGCTCGGGACTAGCGTGGGGTACAATGAGCAGTTCTTC. It codes for CASSLLGTSVGYNEQFF.

This chain joins TRBV2 and TRBJ2-5; 11 nucleotides align to TRBD2. The ends lost 4 bases at V and 0 bases at J; junction bases unmatched: 1. CDR1 is SNHLY and CDR2 is FYNNEI in the germline V gene. The CDR3 runs to 15 residues. CDR3 region: CASSVAGGYQETQYF. CDR3 DNA sequence: TGTGCCAGCAGTGTAGCGGGAGGGTACCAAGAGACCCAGTACTTC.

The CDR3, as DNA: TGTGCCAGCAGCTTAGTAGCGGGTACGCAGTATTTT. Protein: CASSLVAGTQYF. The chain carries TRBV7-3 and TRBJ2-3; 7 nucleotides match TRBD2. The CDR3 consists of 12 residues. V shed 2 bases, J shed 8 bases, and the junction held 1 base outside the gene matches. CDR1 is SGHTA and CDR2 is FQGTGA in the germline V gene.

Relative to its sample, this clone is medium-sized. This sequence joins TRBV19 and TRBJ2-1, with TRBD1 matching over 11 bases. This CDR3 comprises 14 residues. Germline CDR1 is LNHDA and CDR2 is SQIVND (reference sequence). V dropped 10 bases and J dropped 2; count of bases not matched to a gene: 4. As DNA, the CDR3 is TGTGCCACCCGGGGACAGGGGGCCTACAATGAGCAGTTCTTC. It is translated as CATRGQGAYNEQFF.

This clone was counted only a few times. The rearrangement joins TRBV18 to TRBJ1-1; 10 bases are shared with TRBD1. Germline CDR1 reads KGHSH; CDR2 reads LQKENI. V was pared by 1 base and J by 2 bases, with 1 base of the junction left unmatched. The CDR3 runs to 15 residues. CDR3 sequence (DNA): TGTGCCAGCTCACCACGGACAGGGGGAAACACTGAAGCTTTCTTT. Translated, it gives CASSPRTGGNTEAFF.

There are a few counts of this clone. V usage is TRBV11-3 and J usage is TRBJ2-3, with D possibly matching TRBD1 (7 bases). Germline V gene sequence: CDR1 SGHNT, CDR2 YENEEA. V was shortened by 3 bases and J by 0 bases, with 16 bases between the two germline ends. The CDR3 has 17 residues. CDR3 nucleotides: TGTGCCAGCAGCTTGTCTCCAGGGGGGCTGAGCACAGATACGCAGTATTTT. This gives the protein CASSLSPGGLSTDTQYF.

This chain joins TRBV7-9 and TRBJ1-5; D unresolved. Germline assignment: CDR1 SEHNR and CDR2 FQNEAQ (reference sequence). The CDR3 extends over 12 amino acids. Trimming shortened V by 8 bases and J by 3 bases, and 8 bases separated the two germline ends. CDR3 sequence reads: CASGRDNQPQHF. CDR3 nucleotides: TGTGCCAGCGGGCGGGACAATCAGCCCCAGCATTTT.

This clone came up a few times. The rearrangement joins TRBV7-8 to TRBJ1-5; maybe TRBD1 (6 bases). V lost 7 bases, J lost 2 bases, and 12 bases lay in between. This CDR3 comprises 14 residues. CDR1 is SGHVS and CDR2 is FQNEAQ in the germline V gene. The CDR3 bases are TGTGCCAGCAACCAGGGGCAGGGCAATCAGCCCCAGCATTTT. Amino acid sequence: CASNQGQGNQPQHF.

The V gene is TRBV6-5, the J gene TRBJ2-5, with D perhaps TRBD2 (5 bases). Between the trimmed V and J ends, which lost 7 bases and 5 bases, there was a span of 14 bases. This CDR3 is 13 amino acids long. Germline V lookup: CDR1 MNHEY, CDR2 SVGAGI. In DNA, the CDR3 is TGTGCCAGCATCTCCCCGTCGGGGGAGACCCAGTACTTC. Its protein product is CASISPSGETQYF.

The chain joins TRBV13 to TRBJ2-2, with D tentatively TRBD2 (5 bases). The V gene lost 4 bases and the J gene lost 3 bases, with 15 bases spanning the gap. The V gene's germline CDR1 is PRHDT and CDR2 FYEKMQ (reference sequence). This CDR3 contains 16 residues. The CDR3 here is CASSSTRRGYTGELFF. The CDR3 region has the DNA TGTGCCAGCAGCTCTACCCGGAGAGGGTACACCGGGGAGCTGTTTTTT.

The gene calls are TRBV7-2 and TRBJ2-1, with 8 positions matching TRBD2. V trimming: 3 bases; J trimming: 13 bases; junction bases outside the gene matches: 5. The V gene's germline CDR1 is SGHTA and CDR2 FQGNSA. CDR3 length: 12 amino acids. The CDR3 region has the DNA TGTGCCAGCAGCTTTAGGGCGGGAGGACAGTTCTTC. It yields the protein CASSFRAGGQFF.

The chain recombines TRBV19 with TRBJ2-6; tentatively, D is TRBD1 (6 bases). Germline lookup yields CDR1 LNHDA and CDR2 SQIVND (reference sequence). This CDR3 is built from 19 residues. The ends were cut back, 7 bases at V and 0 bases at J, with 22 bases in the middle. The CDR3 DNA is TGTGCCAGTAAACCGACCCCCGGGACACGACCCTCTGGGGCCAACGTCCTGACTTTC. It yields the protein CASKPTPGTRPSGANVLTF.

The chain combines TRBV5-1 with TRBJ1-4, with TRBD1 matching over 8 bases. V lost 3 bases and J lost 8; bases outside the gene matches: 6. This CDR3 has 14 residues. CDR1 is SGHRS, CDR2 YFSETQ, per germline. The CDR3 loop reads CASSSGTGGEKLFF. As DNA, the CDR3 is TGCGCCAGCAGCTCCGGGACAGGTGGGGAAAAACTGTTTTTT.

The chain joins TRBV18 to TRBJ2-5, with D perhaps TRBD1 (5 bases). Germline V gene lookup returns CDR1 KGHSH and CDR2 LQKENI. This CDR3 has 14 residues. Trimming left V 3 bases short and J 5 bases short, with 13 bases between. The CDR3 region is CASSPQSGSETQYF. CDR3 nucleotide sequence: TGTGCCAGCTCACCTCAGTCAGGGTCGGAGACCCAGTACTTC.

CDR3 in DNA: TGTGCCAGCAGCCCAGGGCTTGGGTCGGCTAATGAAAAACTGTTTTTT. Translating it yields CASSPGLGSANEKLFF. This chain joins TRBV7-9 and TRBJ1-4; tentatively, D is TRBD1 (5 bases). Deletions cut 5 bases from V and 3 bases from J, with 16 bases between. CDR3 length equals 16 residues. The germline CDR1 and CDR2 sequences are SEHNR and FQNEAQ (reference sequence). Full variable domain (rest looked up from reference TRBV7-9 and TRBJ1-4): DTGVSQNPRHKITKRGQNVTFRCDPISEHNRLYWYRQTLGQGPEFLTYFQNEAQLEKSRLLSDRFSAERPKGSFSTLEIQRTEQGDSAMYLCASSPGLGSANEKLFFGSGTQLSVL.

This chain joins TRBV5-5 and TRBJ2-7; 7 bases agree with TRBD2. V shed 3 bases, J shed 6 bases, and the junction held 0 bases outside the gene matches. This CDR3 region has 11 residues. Germline loops: CDR1 SGHKS, CDR2 YYEKEE (reference sequence). The DNA of the CDR3 is TGTGCCAGCAGCTGGGGGGGCGAGCAGTACTTC. It is translated as CASSWGGEQYF. The variable domain in full, completed from reference TRBV5-5 and TRBJ2-7, reads DAGVTQSPTHLIKTRGQQVTLRCSPISGHKSVSWYQQVLGQGPQFIFQYYEKEERGRGNFPDRFSARQFPNYSSELNVNALLLGDSALYLCASSWGGEQYFGPGTRLTVT.

This chain links TRBV7-2 with TRBJ2-3; TRBD2 agrees at 7 bases. This CDR3 region has 16 residues. V was clipped by 5 bases and J by 5 bases; unmatched bases: 13. Germline CDR1 SGHTA, CDR2 FQGNSA. CDR3 DNA sequence: TGTGCCAGCAGCCCAGGTAGCGGGCGGTTGCGAGATACGCAGTATTTT. Translating gives CASSPGSGRLRDTQYF.